The 32 T cell receptor beta chains below were found in one sample sequenced in a study of human T cells and chemical hapten exposure. The time point here: patch test 1, 2 weeks after DPC sensitization. The treatment denotes: therapeutic diphenylcyclopropenone sensitization with weekly scalp DPC. TCRdb ran MiXCR on the RACE reads and lists one entry per CDR3 protein. The sample has more than 70,000 distinct CDR3 sequences, 10% to 15% seen once; the top ten hold approximately 3.7%. Sequencing was performed on whole blood, taken in connection with sensitization to the hapten diphenylcyclopropenone (DPC). Receptor source: a woman aged 55 to 70 with alopecia areata. Some clones in this sample may be carry-over from other donors' samples.

This clonotype was seen a handful of times. The rearrangement uses TRBV6-1 and TRBJ1-1; TRBD1 is a possible D gene (6 bases). Trimming took off 5 bases at V and 1 base at J, with 8 bases between the two ends. Germline V gives CDR1 MNHNS, CDR2 SASEGT. The CDR3 runs to 13 residues. CDR3: CASSTDRNTEAFF. The CDR3, as DNA: TGTGCCAGCAGTACGGACAGGAACACTGAAGCTTTCTTT.

This clonotype was counted between two and nine times. At one boundary the junction diverges from the germline segment, which might be a read error. The chain carries TRBV7-7 and TRBJ2-7; tentative D call: TRBD1 (6 bases). Germline V gene data show CDR1 as SSHAT and CDR2 as FNYEAQ (reference sequence). CDR3 length equals 14 residues. CDR3: CASSQDRSSYEQYF. CDR3 nucleotide sequence: TGTGCTAGCAGCCAGGACAGAAGCTCCTACGAGCAGTACTTC.

The chain links TRBV4-2 to TRBJ1-3; D unresolved. The length of the CDR3 is 15 residues. The ends were cut back, 1 base at V and 3 bases at J, with 10 bases in the middle. Germline assignment: CDR1 LGHNA and CDR2 YNFKEQ. This chain's CDR3 is CASSQGSRDGNTIYF. The CDR3 bases are TGTGCCAGCAGCCAAGGATCGAGGGATGGAAACACCATATATTTT.

This clonotype was detected ten times or more. The chain is built from TRBV2 and TRBJ2-1; no clear D. This CDR3 region has 12 residues. Germline V gene sequence: CDR1 SNHLY, CDR2 FYNNEI. V was pared by 10 bases and J by 10 bases, with 17 bases between. The CDR3 DNA sequence: TGTGCCATCCTAATCCCGTTCGGGGAGCAGTTCTTC. This sequence encodes CAILIPFGEQFF.

This clonotype was observed a few times. The chain has TRBV25-1 and TRBJ1-5; D gene uncertain. Trimming removed 1 base from V and 2 bases from J, with 9 bases in between. From germline, CDR1 is MGHDK and CDR2 SYGVNS. CDR3 length equals 15 residues. The CDR3 nucleotides are TGTGCCAGCAGTGAATGGGGATTCGGCAATCAGCCCCAGCATTTT. This codes for CASSEWGFGNQPQHF.

The CDR3 reads CASSLGLARKITDTQYF. CDR3 DNA: TGTGCCAGCAGCTTGGGACTAGCGCGGAAAATCACAGATACGCAGTATTTT. J is TRBJ2-3 and V is TRBV7-6; the match to TRBD2 covers 10 bases. The V segment lost 3 bases and the J segment 2 bases; nucleotides outside the gene matches: 8. Germline CDR1 and CDR2: SGHVS and FNYEAQ. The CDR3 runs to 17 residues.

This clonotype was found a few times. This chain joins TRBV7-9 and TRBJ2-3; TRBD1 aligns across 10 bases. Germline CDR1 SEHNR, CDR2 FQNEAQ (reference sequence). The CDR3 is 16 amino acids. The trim removed 4 bases at V and 3 bases at J, leaving 7 bases unmatched. The CDR3 reads CASSSRQGASTDTQYF. In DNA form, the CDR3 reads TGTGCCAGCAGCTCTAGACAGGGGGCATCTACAGATACGCAGTATTTT.

The chain recombines TRBV10-3 with TRBJ2-7; no definite D call. The CDR3 is made up of 12 amino acids. Germline CDR1 reads ENHRY; CDR2 reads SYGVKD. Trimming cost V 7 bases and J 5 bases, with 12 bases left between them. CDR3 loop: CAIKNSGDEQYF. CDR3 nucleotide sequence: TGTGCCATCAAAAATTCAGGAGACGAGCAGTACTTC.

This clonotype has at least ten counts. V usage is TRBV11-2 and J usage is TRBJ1-5; D remains unclear. Germline V CDR1 and CDR2: SGHAT, FQNNGV. The length of the CDR3 is 13 residues. Trimming pared 3 bases from V and 9 bases from J, leaving 12 bases between. CDR3 DNA: TGTGCCAGCAGCTTGTCAAGAGCTACGCCCCAGCATTTT. It is translated as CASSLSRATPQHF.

Only a few counts were recorded for this clonotype. The V and J genes are TRBV3-1 and TRBJ2-7; 11 bases are shared with TRBD1. The V segment lost 2 bases and the J segment 3 bases; nucleotides outside the gene matches: 3. This CDR3 comprises 15 residues. From germline, CDR1 is LGHDT and CDR2 YNNKEL (reference sequence). In DNA, the CDR3 is TGTGCCAGCAGCCAAATGGGGACAGGGGGCTACGAGCAGTACTTC. This translates into CASSQMGTGGYEQYF.

Turning to this clonotype: A much larger clone differs by one base, so this may be a read error. The final CDR3 position lacks the conserved phenylalanine or tryptophan, pointing to a likely read error. This chain links TRBV18 with TRBJ1-1; D is unclear. V lost 4 bases and J lost 0, with 6 bases in between. Germline CDR1 and CDR2: KGHSH and LQKENI. This CDR3 has 13 amino acids. The CDR3 DNA follows: TGTGCCAGCTCACAAGACATGAACACTGAAGCTTTCTCT. Its protein is CASSQDMNTEAFS.

This clonotype occurred many times. The rearrangement uses TRBV6-6 and TRBJ2-7; D uncertain. V was cut by 2 bases and J by 1 base, with 6 bases left in between. The CDR3 loop spans 13 amino acids. Germline-derived CDR1 and CDR2 are MNHNY and SVGAGI (reference sequence). CDR3 sequence (DNA): TGTGCCAGCAGTTACGCCGAATCCTACGAGCAGTACTTC. Protein product: CASSYAESYEQYF.

In its sample, this clonotype was seen many times. The V gene is TRBV5-1, the J gene TRBJ1-1; perhaps TRBD1 as D (5 bases). Deletions cut 6 bases from V and 3 bases from J, with 12 bases between. From germline, CDR1 is SGHRS and CDR2 YFSETQ. The CDR3 extends over 13 amino acids. CDR3 nucleotide sequence: TGCGCCAGCACCTGGGGGAGAGACACTGAAGCTTTCTTT. Translating gives CASTWGRDTEAFF.

This chain uses TRBV18 with TRBJ1-2, with D perhaps TRBD1 (5 bases). Germline loops: CDR1 KGHSH, CDR2 LQKENI. V lost 0 bases and J 2 bases, leaving 10 bases between the germline ends. The CDR3 extends over 15 amino acids. CDR3: CASSPPLTENYGYTF. The CDR3, as DNA: TGTGCCAGCTCACCACCGTTGACAGAGAACTATGGCTACACCTTC.

The rearrangement uses TRBV10-2 and TRBJ1-4; TRBD1 might be the D (5 bases). Germline V lookup: CDR1 WSHSY, CDR2 SAAADI. CDR3 length equals 16 residues. V lost 5 bases to trimming and J lost 0 bases, with 13 bases between them. CDR3 region: CASSRIGTATNEKLFF. CDR3 bases: TGCGCCAGCAGTAGGATCGGGACTGCAACTAATGAAAAACTGTTTTTT.

This clonotype appeared many times. The V call is TRBV6-5, the J call TRBJ1-1; 8 nucleotides match TRBD1. Germline CDR1 is MNHEY and CDR2 is SVGAGI. Losses at the gene ends were 6 bases for V and 7 bases for J; bases not matched to a gene: 13. This CDR3 has 15 amino acids. The CDR3 DNA reads TGTGCCAGCAGGATGATTCAGGGGGCTAGAGGTGAAGCTTTCTTT. Protein product: CASRMIQGARGEAFF.

This clonotype has ten or more counts. The chain is built from TRBV6-6 and TRBJ1-2; unclear D gene. The CDR3 is made up of 16 amino acids. Germline V lookup: CDR1 MNHNY, CDR2 SVGAGI (reference sequence). Deletions cut 4 bases from V and 2 bases from J, with 17 bases between. The DNA for the CDR3 is TGTGCCAGCAGTTCGAGTTTTCAGATCCTGAACTATGGCTACACCTTC. Translating gives CASSSSFQILNYGYTF.

This clonotype was picked up many times. The chain carries TRBV7-9 and TRBJ2-1; D remains ambiguous. V was pared by 5 bases and J by 0 bases, with 11 bases between. CDR1 SEHNR and CDR2 FQNEAQ come from the germline V gene (reference sequence). CDR3 size: 15 residues. The CDR3 region has the DNA TGTGCCAGCAGCCTCGACGGATACTCCTACAATGAGCAGTTCTTC. Residues: CASSLDGYSYNEQFF.

This clonotype was seen a few times. The rearrangement links TRBV5-1 to TRBJ2-5, with 9 bases lining up with TRBD2. V was clipped by 3 bases and J by 1 base; unmatched bases: 10. CDR1 and CDR2 (germline): SGHRS, YFSETQ. The CDR3 is 17 residues long. CDR3 in amino acids: CASSSKTSSGTQETQYF. Written as DNA, the CDR3 is TGCGCCAGCAGCTCAAAAACCTCTAGCGGGACCCAAGAGACCCAGTACTTC. The full variable domain, with the rest looked up from reference TRBV5-1 and TRBJ2-5, is KAGVTQTPRYLIKTRGQQVTLSCSPISGHRSVSWYQQTPGQGLQFLFEYFSETQRNKGNFPGRFSGRQFSNSRSEMNVSTLELGDSALYLCASSSKTSSGTQETQYFGPGTRLLVL.

With respect to this clonotype: It may be a read error: a sequence one base away is much more abundant. The rearrangement uses TRBV9 and TRBJ2-7, with 7 nucleotides matching TRBD1. V shed 4 bases, J shed 2 bases, and the junction held 3 bases outside the gene matches. The CDR3 extends over 13 amino acids. Germline V gives CDR1 SGDLS, CDR2 YYNGEE. CDR3 in DNA: TGTGCCAGCAGCTCCGGGACAGCCTACGAGCAGTACTTC. Translating it yields CASSSGTAYEQYF.

Points on this clonotype: The junction does not match germline at one end; this may be a read error. The chain is built from TRBV5-1 and TRBJ2-3; the D gene is possibly TRBD2 (5 bases). Germline V gene lookup returns CDR1 SGHRS and CDR2 YFSETQ. The CDR3 has 13 amino acids. CDR3: CAITLPSIDTQYF. The CDR3 DNA reads as TGCGCCATCACCTTACCTAGCATAGATACGCAGTATTTT.

J is TRBJ1-4 and V is TRBV11-2; unclear D gene. The CDR3 runs to 15 residues. Trimming left V 5 bases short and J 0 bases short, with 10 bases between. Germline V gene lookup returns CDR1 SGHAT and CDR2 FQNNGV. The CDR3 nucleotides are TGTGCCAGCAGCGTGACAATTTCAACTAATGAAAAACTGTTTTTT. This sequence encodes CASSVTISTNEKLFF.

At least ten counts were recorded for this clonotype. The chain employs TRBV3-1 and TRBJ1-1, with 8 positions matching TRBD1. Germline V CDR1 and CDR2: LGHDT, YNNKEL (reference sequence). The J segment lost 12 bases and the V segment lost 3 bases, leaving 6 bases of the junction unmatched. The CDR3 length is 12 residues. The CDR3 is CASSQDRAGTFF. DNA of the CDR3: TGTGCCAGCAGCCAGGACAGGGCAGGGACTTTCTTT.

This clonotype was counted at least ten times. The CDR3 DNA reads TGTGCCAGCAGCTTAGATACGCAGTATTTT. It codes for CASSLDTQYF. This chain links TRBV7-8 with TRBJ2-3; D gene unclear. Germline V gene lookup returns CDR1 SGHVS and CDR2 FQNEAQ. CDR3 size: 10 residues. The V gene lost 1 base and the J gene lost 7 bases, with 0 bases spanning the gap. Filled out from reference TRBV7-8 and TRBJ2-3, the complete variable domain reads GAGVSQSPRYKVAKRGQDVALRCDPISGHVSLFWYQQALGQGPEFLTYFQNEAQLDKSGLPSDRFFAERPEGSVSTLKIQRTQQEDSAVYLCASSLDTQYFGPGTRLTVL.

This clonotype was seen many times. This chain uses TRBV12-3 or TRBV12-4 with TRBJ2-2; D uncertain. Trimming pared 5 bases from V and 1 base from J, leaving 5 bases between. The length of the CDR3 is 13 residues. The CDR3 reads CASSPRNTGELFF. CDR3 DNA sequence: TGTGCCAGCAGTCCGCGGAACACCGGGGAGCTGTTTTTT.

This clonotype has a handful of counts. Mismatch with germline at one junction end may stem from a read error. CDR3 region: CASSPDTYQQYF. The CDR3 DNA sequence: TGTGCCAGCAGCCCTGACACCTACCAGCAGTACTTC. J is TRBJ2-7 and V is TRBV7-3; the D is unclear. From germline, CDR1 is SGHTA and CDR2 FQGTGA. This CDR3 comprises 12 residues.

This clonotype has ten or more counts. This rearrangement joins TRBV7-6 to TRBJ2-6; no clear D. The CDR3 has 16 residues. V was pared by 1 base and J by 2 bases, with 9 bases between. The germline CDR1 and CDR2 sequences are SGHVS and FNYEAQ. CDR3 in amino acids: CASSLDLWTGANVLTF. The DNA of the CDR3 is TGTGCCAGCAGCTTAGACTTGTGGACTGGGGCCAACGTCCTGACTTTC.

This clonotype has a count of ten or more. This rearrangement joins TRBV29-1 to TRBJ1-2; D gene unclear. The germline V gene encodes CDR1 SQVTM and CDR2 ANQGSEA. Between the trimmed V and J ends, which lost 2 bases and 7 bases, there was a span of 11 bases. This CDR3 is built from 12 residues. CDR3 in amino acids: CSVERPGSGYTF. CDR3 bases: TGCAGCGTTGAAAGGCCAGGCAGTGGCTACACCTTC.

This clonotype was recorded at least ten times. V gene TRBV5-6 combines with J gene TRBJ1-2; D ambiguous. Trimming took 1 base from V and 0 from J, leaving 10 bases between them. Germline V lookup: CDR1 SGHDT, CDR2 YYEEEE. This CDR3 is built from 15 residues. This CDR3 reads CASSLSGLSNYGYTF. Here the CDR3 DNA reads TGTGCCAGCAGCTTGTCAGGCCTCTCTAACTATGGCTACACCTTC.

This clonotype was counted ten times or more. The CDR3: CASSPPGLAGGNTQYF. The CDR3 DNA sequence: TGTGCCAGCAGCCCACCAGGACTAGCGGGGGGCAATACGCAGTATTTT. The rearrangement uses TRBV7-3 and TRBJ2-3; TRBD2 agrees at 14 bases. J lost 7 bases, V lost 5 bases, and 8 bases had no gene match. The length of the CDR3 is 16 residues. The germline CDR1 and CDR2 sequences are SGHTA and FQGTGA.

The genes are TRBV12-3 or TRBV12-4 and TRBJ1-2, with a weak D call TRBD1 (6 bases). Trimming removed 6 bases at V and 2 bases at J, with 10 bases between. CDR3 length: 13 residues. In DNA, the CDR3 is TGTGCCAGCAGGGCCGGACAGAACTATGGCTACACCTTC. Translated, it gives CASRAGQNYGYTF.

This clonotype was recorded many times. This chain uses TRBV5-1 with TRBJ1-1; D is perhaps TRBD1 (6 bases). Germline values: CDR1 SGHRS, CDR2 YFSETQ. The CDR3 contains 15 residues. Trimming took 1 base from V and 3 from J, leaving 13 bases between them. The CDR3 nucleotides read TGCGCCAGCAGCTTGAGGGGGGTCTCGGACACTGAAGCTTTCTTT. Translated: CASSLRGVSDTEAFF.